This T cell receptor (beta chain) came from a study of HIV-infected patients and healthy controls. Alpha and beta constant-region primers primed reverse transcription of approximately 500 ng RNA. Each of the alpha and beta chains got its own library through chain-specific third strand synthesis with indices. A short first PCR added P5 and P7 adapter elements and a second index. TCRdb used MiXCR to reprocess the 5' RACE reads, holding one entry per CDR3 protein. Among 18,000 or so distinct CDR3 sequences listed, 8.5% were seen once. Antiretroviral therapy had run roughly three months, about 14 weeks, before follow-up blood collection. The repertoire came from unfractionated whole blood and reflected all unsorted peripheral T cells. This clonotype was counted ten times or more. Germline CDR1 reads SEHNR; CDR2 reads FQNEAQ (reference sequence). The CDR3 runs to 13 residues. V dropped 2 bases and J dropped 1 base, with 5 bases sitting between them.

The V gene is TRBV7-9, the J gene TRBJ2-5; no firm D call. Material: blood, obtained during antiretroviral therapy. The receptor's source is an adult with HIV infection. CDR3 in DNA: TGTGCCAGCAGCTTACTCTCCCAAGAGACCCAGTACTTC. It codes for CASSLLSQETQYF.